This T cell receptor (beta chain) stems from a study of cytomegalovirus exposure and HLA in healthy donors. A note on this clone: What it binds is unknown.

These donors counted as nominally healthy when sampled, but unrecorded immune exposures were likely. PCR involved 60 Vbeta and 13 Jbeta primers. The repertoire was sequenced with immunoSEQ multiplex PCR; TCRdb's copy has only in-frame clones and lacks some. The profile shows some 150,000 clones, approximately 80% of them singletons. Study-wide findings and caveats: The authors judged a highly shared variant cluster likely a sequencing artifact.

The CDR3 covers 16 residues. The V segment lost 4 bases and the J segment 5 bases; nucleotides outside the gene matches: 8. Germline loops: CDR1 SGHAT, CDR2 FQNNGV. The specimen sequenced was PBMCs. The V and J genes are TRBV11-2 and TRBJ1-1; 12 bases agree with TRBD1. This receptor was identified in a man between 18 and 35 years old in good health and CMV-seropositive. Written as DNA, the CDR3 is TGTGCCAGCAGCTCAACCCGGGACAGGGGGCTGACTGAAGCTTTCTTT. The encoded protein is CASSSTRDRGLTEAFF. Full variable domain (rest looked up from reference TRBV11-2 and TRBJ1-1): EAGVAQSPRYKIIEKRQSVAFWCNPISGHATLYWYQQILGQGPKLLIQFQNNGVVDDSQLPKDRFSAERLKGVDSTLKIQPAKLEDSAVYLCASSSTRDRGLTEAFFGQGTRLTVV.